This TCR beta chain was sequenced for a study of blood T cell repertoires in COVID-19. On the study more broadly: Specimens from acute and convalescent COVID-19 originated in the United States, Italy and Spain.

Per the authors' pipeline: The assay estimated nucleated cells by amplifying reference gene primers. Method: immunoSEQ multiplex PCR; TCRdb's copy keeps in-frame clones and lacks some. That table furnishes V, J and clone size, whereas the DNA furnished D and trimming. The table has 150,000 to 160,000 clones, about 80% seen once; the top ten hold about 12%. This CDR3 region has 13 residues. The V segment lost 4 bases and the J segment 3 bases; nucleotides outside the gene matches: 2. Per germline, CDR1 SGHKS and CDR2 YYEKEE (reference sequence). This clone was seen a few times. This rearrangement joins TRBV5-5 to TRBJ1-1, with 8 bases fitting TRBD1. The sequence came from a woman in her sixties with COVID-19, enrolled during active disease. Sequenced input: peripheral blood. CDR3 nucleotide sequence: TGTGCCAGCAGCAACAGGGGGGACACTGAAGCTTTCTTT. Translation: CASSNRGDTEAFF.